Below, 28 T cell receptor beta chains from the same sample are listed, as sequenced in a study of neurological immune-mediated disorders. Using its own MiXCR run on the 5' RACE reads, TCRdb lists one record per CDR3 protein. The table lists approximately 30,000 distinct CDR3 sequences, approximately 4% of them singletons, with approximately 23% in the top ten. The sequenced sample was CD4+ T cells from blood. These receptors all stem from a woman aged 40 to 49 in good health.

This clonotype has ten or more counts. V and J are TRBV7-2 and TRBJ2-7, with D possibly being TRBD2 (5 bases). Trimming removed 2 bases at V and 0 bases at J, with 11 bases between. Germline V gives CDR1 SGHTA, CDR2 FQGNSA. The CDR3 contains 15 residues. The CDR3, as DNA: TGTGCCAGCAGCTTAAGGTCGGGGAGCTCCTACGAGCAGTACTTC. This translates into CASSLRSGSSYEQYF.

The chain joins TRBV5-1 to TRBJ1-5; D call uncertain. This CDR3 region has 14 residues. The V end lost 0 bases, the J end lost 0 bases, and 4 bases lay between the germline ends. Germline CDR1 is SGHRS and CDR2 is YFSETQ. The CDR3 DNA follows: TGCGCCAGCAGCTTGGGGTATAGCAATCAGCCCCAGCATTTT. Its protein product is CASSLGYSNQPQHF.

The sample holds many counts of this clonotype. The rearrangement joins TRBV20-1 to TRBJ2-7; 9 nucleotides agree with TRBD1. V shed 5 bases and J 6 bases; nucleotides not matched to a gene: 8. This CDR3 spans 13 amino acids. Germline CDR1 is DFQATT and CDR2 is SNEGSKA (reference sequence). CDR3 region: CSAPGTGSREQYF. DNA for the CDR3: TGCAGTGCTCCTGGGACAGGGTCACGCGAGCAGTACTTC.

A remark on this clonotype: The junction and the germline gene differ at one end; a read error may be behind it. The J gene is TRBJ2-3, the V gene TRBV3-1; 10 bases map to TRBD1. The V gene's germline CDR1 is LGHDT and CDR2 YNNKEL (reference sequence). This CDR3 spans 16 amino acids. This CDR3 reads CASSQWDRGYTDTQYF. The DNA of the CDR3 is TGTGCCAGTAGCCAATGGGACAGGGGCTACACAGATACGCAGTATTTT.

This clonotype was seen a handful of times. This chain uses TRBV18 with TRBJ2-7, with a weak D call TRBD1 (6 bases). Germline V CDR1 and CDR2: KGHSH, LQKENI. CDR3 length: 14 residues. V lost 4 bases, J lost 2 bases, and 12 bases lay in between. The CDR3 here is CASSHPGHTYEQYF. As DNA, the CDR3 is TGTGCCAGCTCACACCCGGGACACACCTACGAGCAGTACTTC. The full variable domain, completed using reference TRBV18 and TRBJ2-7, is NAGVMQNPRHLVRRRGQEARLRCSPMKGHSHVYWYRQLPEEGLKFMVYLQKENIIDESGMPKERFSAEFPKEGPSILRIQQVVRGDSAAYFCASSHPGHTYEQYFGPGTRLTVT.

At least ten counts were recorded for this clonotype. The rearrangement links TRBV24-1 to TRBJ2-7; D unclear. This CDR3 has 17 amino acids. The germline V gene has CDR1 KGHDR and CDR2 SFDVKD. V was shortened by 0 bases and J by 3 bases, with 17 bases between the two germline ends. CDR3 sequence reads: CATSDLPLILGYYEQYF. CDR3 nucleotide sequence: TGTGCCACCAGTGATTTGCCCCTCATTCTCGGCTACTACGAGCAGTACTTC.

This clonotype was picked up many times. The chain uses TRBV14 and TRBJ1-1, with a weak D call TRBD1 (5 bases). The germline V and J ends were trimmed by 5 bases and 5 bases, with 12 bases remaining between them. The CDR3 contains 13 residues. In germline, CDR1 is SGHDN, CDR2 FVKESK. This CDR3 is CASSVGQGTEAFF. The CDR3 nucleotides are TGTGCCAGCAGCGTGGGGCAGGGAACTGAAGCTTTCTTT.

This clonotype was recorded at least ten times. The chain is built from TRBV5-1 and TRBJ2-2; the match to TRBD2 covers 9 bases. V shed 4 bases and J 4 bases; nucleotides not matched to a gene: 5. CDR1 and CDR2 (germline): SGHRS, YFSETQ. The CDR3 has 15 residues. The CDR3 DNA is TGCGCCAGCAGCGGGGGACTAGCCGTCACCGGGGAGCTGTTTTTT. This gives the protein CASSGGLAVTGELFF.

This clonotype has ten or more counts. The V and J genes are TRBV9 and TRBJ1-3; D gene unclear. This CDR3 has 14 amino acids. V was pared by 0 bases and J by 3 bases, with 7 bases between. Germline CDR1 and CDR2: SGDLS and YYNGEE. The CDR3 nucleotides read TGTGCCAGCAGCGTAGAACCAGATGGAAACACCATATATTTT. This codes for CASSVEPDGNTIYF.

This clonotype was detected many times. J is TRBJ2-5 and V is TRBV5-1; 12 bases agree with TRBD2. The CDR3 has 15 residues. CDR1 is SGHRS and CDR2 is YFSETQ in the germline V gene. The J segment lost 3 bases and the V segment lost 0 bases, leaving 0 bases of the junction unmatched. In DNA, the CDR3 is TGCGCCAGCAGCTTGGGACTAGCGGGAGAAGAGACCCAGTACTTC. Amino acids: CASSLGLAGEETQYF.

The table lists this clonotype with many counts. This rearrangement joins TRBV29-1 to TRBJ2-7; 7 bases map to TRBD1. Trimming cost V 7 bases and J 3 bases; bases outside gene matches: 3. Germline V gene sequence: CDR1 SQVTM, CDR2 ANQGSEA. The CDR3 spans 11 residues. The DNA for the CDR3 is TGCAGCGCCCACAGGGGCTACGAGCAGTACTTC. It specifies CSAHRGYEQYF.

This clonotype was found a few times. Germline is not matched at one junction end, which may reflect a read error. This chain links TRBV6-4 with TRBJ1-5, with 7 nucleotides matching TRBD1. The CDR3 consists of 12 residues. Germline V gene lookup returns CDR1 MRHNA and CDR2 SNTAGT. The chain's CDR3 is CAAGTDNRPQHF. The DNA of the CDR3 is TGTGCCGCAGGGACAGACAATCGGCCCCAGCATTTT.

This clonotype appeared many times. The chain combines TRBV6-6 with TRBJ1-6; 8 bases are a match to TRBD1. The CDR3 length is 14 residues. Looked up from germline, CDR1 is MNHNY and CDR2 is SVGAGI (reference sequence). Trimming took 8 bases from V and 11 from J; bases not matched to a gene: 11. The CDR3 loop reads CASRKTGDKTPLHF. In DNA, the CDR3 is TGTGCCAGCCGAAAGACAGGGGATAAGACACCCCTCCACTTT.

As regards this clonotype: With a much larger clone just one base away, this may be a read error. J is TRBJ2-3 and V is TRBV6-1; D remains ambiguous. Germline V gene lookup returns CDR1 MNHNS and CDR2 SASEGT. The CDR3 spans 11 residues. The CDR3 DNA sequence: TGTGCCAGCAGTGAATTGGATAAGCAGTATTTT. This translates into CASSELDKQYF.

Many counts were recorded for this clonotype. The CDR3, as DNA: TGCGCCAGCAGCTCCACAGGGGCCAGACAAGAGACCCAGTACTTC. It translates to CASSSTGARQETQYF. The J gene is TRBJ2-5, the V gene TRBV5-1, with TRBD1 matching over 7 bases. The CDR3 sequence is 15 residues long. Trimming removed 3 bases from V and 2 bases from J; junction bases left unmatched: 7. CDR1 SGHRS and CDR2 YFSETQ come from the germline V gene.

There are many counts of this clonotype. The genes are TRBV6-6 and TRBJ2-3; D is perhaps TRBD2 (6 bases). Deletions cut 5 bases from V and 0 bases from J, with 9 bases between. The CDR3 covers 14 residues. CDR1 and CDR2 (germline): MNHNY, SVGAGI (reference sequence). The CDR3 DNA follows: TGTGCCAGCAGTCCGAGCGGGAGCACAGATACGCAGTATTTT. It yields the protein CASSPSGSTDTQYF.

This clonotype was detected many times. V is TRBV5-1 and J is TRBJ2-2; D perhaps matches TRBD1 (6 bases). The CDR3 loop spans 15 amino acids. Germline values: CDR1 SGHRS, CDR2 YFSETQ. V shed 4 bases and J shed 0 bases, with 10 bases lying between them. The CDR3 loop is CASSLGTTNTGELFF. The CDR3 DNA reads TGCGCCAGCAGCCTAGGGACAACGAACACCGGGGAGCTGTTTTTT. The full variable domain, with the rest looked up from reference TRBV5-1 and TRBJ2-2, is KAGVTQTPRYLIKTRGQQVTLSCSPISGHRSVSWYQQTPGQGLQFLFEYFSETQRNKGNFPGRFSGRQFSNSRSEMNVSTLELGDSALYLCASSLGTTNTGELFFGEGSRLTVL.

In this sample, this clonotype turned up many times. This chain uses TRBV12-3 or TRBV12-4 with TRBJ1-1; D gene ambiguous. This CDR3 is 14 amino acids long. V gave up 1 base and J gave up 12 bases, with 18 bases separating them. CDR3 residues: CASSLGGSAQKTFF. CDR3 sequence (DNA): TGTGCCAGCAGTTTAGGGGGTTCGGCCCAAAAAACTTTCTTT.

This clonotype occurred many times. The chain combines TRBV5-1 with TRBJ2-1; TRBD1 matches at 8 bases. Losses at the gene ends were 3 bases for V and 2 bases for J; bases not matched to a gene: 13. CDR1 and CDR2 from the germline V gene are SGHRS and YFSETQ. The CDR3 is made up of 18 amino acids. CDR3 nucleotide sequence: TGCGCCAGCAGCTCTGACAGGGGCTTGGACCCTCCCTACAATGAGCAGTTCTTC. Amino acids: CASSSDRGLDPPYNEQFF.

This clonotype was observed many times. The chain recombines TRBV12-5 with TRBJ1-2; D is uncertain. This CDR3 is 14 amino acids long. Germline lookup yields CDR1 LGHNT and CDR2 FRNRAP. Between the trimmed V and J ends, which lost 3 bases and 8 bases, there was a span of 16 bases. The CDR3 DNA sequence: TGTGCTAGTGGTTTTACCATCTACAGCGACGGCTACACCTTC. This translates into CASGFTIYSDGYTF. Based on the CDR3 plus reference TRBV12-5 and TRBJ1-2, the full variable domain is DARVTQTPRHKVTEMGQEVTMRCQPILGHNTVFWYRQTMMQGLELLAYFRNRAPLDDSGMPKDRFSAEMPDATLATLKIQPSEPRDSAVYFCASGFTIYSDGYTFGSGTRLTVV.

This clonotype came up many times. The J gene is TRBJ2-7, the V gene TRBV7-9, with D tentatively TRBD2 (6 bases). This CDR3 has 13 residues. The ends were cut back, 4 bases at V and 2 bases at J, with 9 bases in the middle. Per germline, CDR1 SEHNR and CDR2 FQNEAQ (reference sequence). CDR3 protein: CASSSRGPYEQYF. The CDR3 nucleotides read TGTGCCAGCAGCTCGCGGGGACCCTACGAGCAGTACTTC.

This clonotype occurred many times. This chain connects TRBV4-1 to TRBJ1-6, with 11 bases matching TRBD1. Per the germline V gene, CDR1 is MGHRA and CDR2 is YSYEKL. Losses at the gene ends were 3 bases for V and 7 bases for J; bases not matched to a gene: 2. The CDR3 has 15 amino acids. The CDR3 DNA reads as TGCGCCAGCAGCCAGGGGGACAGGGGGAATTCACCCCTCCACTTT. Its protein product is CASSQGDRGNSPLHF.

This clonotype was picked up many times. The chain joins TRBV2 to TRBJ2-2, with D possibly matching TRBD2 (5 bases). Germline V CDR1 and CDR2: SNHLY, FYNNEI. Trimming stripped 6 bases from V and 3 bases from J, with 14 bases between. The CDR3 totals 15 residues. As DNA, the CDR3 is TGTGCCAGCAGGACCCTGAGCGGCTACACCGGGGAGCTGTTTTTT. It translates to CASRTLSGYTGELFF.

With regard to this clonotype: A much larger clone sits a single nucleotide away, making a read error possible. The V gene is TRBV12-3 or TRBV12-4, the J gene TRBJ2-7; a weak D match, TRBD1 (5 bases). The CDR3 runs to 15 residues. DNA for the CDR3: TGTGTCAGCAGTTTAGATGGTACAGGAATCTACGAGCAGTACTTC. Protein sequence: CVSSLDGTGIYEQYF.

This clonotype was counted ten times or more. The chain combines TRBV7-8 with TRBJ1-3, with TRBD1 as a possible D gene (5 bases). Per germline, CDR1 SGHVS and CDR2 FQNEAQ. V was clipped by 6 bases and J by 0 bases, with 15 bases between them. The length of the CDR3 is 16 residues. Here the CDR3 DNA reads TGTGCCAGCAGTTTTAGGGACGGACGCTCTGGAAACACCATATATTTT. As protein: CASSFRDGRSGNTIYF.

This clonotype was picked up many times. The V gene is TRBV7-2, the J gene TRBJ2-5, with D perhaps matching TRBD2 (7 bases). Trimming removed 1 base from V and 7 bases from J, with 16 bases in between. Looked up from germline, CDR1 is SGHTA and CDR2 is FQGNSA. CDR3 length equals 15 residues. CDR3 protein: CASSLDRGAVGTQYF. The CDR3 nucleotides are TGTGCCAGCAGCTTAGACCGGGGGGCCGTAGGGACCCAGTACTTC.

This clonotype was found many times. This chain uses TRBV14 with TRBJ2-7; the D gene is possibly TRBD1 (5 bases). This CDR3 contains 15 residues. Trimming stripped 2 bases from V and 2 bases from J, with 13 bases between. In germline, CDR1 is SGHDN, CDR2 FVKESK. CDR3 region: CASSQLSGATYEQYF. The CDR3 coding sequence is TGTGCCAGCAGCCAATTGAGTGGGGCAACCTACGAGCAGTACTTC.

This clonotype was found once. The CDR3 reads CSAREGTSGTGAQYF. Here the CDR3 DNA reads TGCAGTGCTAGAGAAGGGACTAGCGGGACTGGGGCGCAGTACTTC. The chain has TRBV20-1 and TRBJ2-7; 13 nucleotides match TRBD2. Unmatched junction bases numbered 8, after V lost 0 bases and J lost 9 bases. The length of the CDR3 is 15 residues. Germline assignment: CDR1 DFQATT and CDR2 SNEGSKA (reference sequence).